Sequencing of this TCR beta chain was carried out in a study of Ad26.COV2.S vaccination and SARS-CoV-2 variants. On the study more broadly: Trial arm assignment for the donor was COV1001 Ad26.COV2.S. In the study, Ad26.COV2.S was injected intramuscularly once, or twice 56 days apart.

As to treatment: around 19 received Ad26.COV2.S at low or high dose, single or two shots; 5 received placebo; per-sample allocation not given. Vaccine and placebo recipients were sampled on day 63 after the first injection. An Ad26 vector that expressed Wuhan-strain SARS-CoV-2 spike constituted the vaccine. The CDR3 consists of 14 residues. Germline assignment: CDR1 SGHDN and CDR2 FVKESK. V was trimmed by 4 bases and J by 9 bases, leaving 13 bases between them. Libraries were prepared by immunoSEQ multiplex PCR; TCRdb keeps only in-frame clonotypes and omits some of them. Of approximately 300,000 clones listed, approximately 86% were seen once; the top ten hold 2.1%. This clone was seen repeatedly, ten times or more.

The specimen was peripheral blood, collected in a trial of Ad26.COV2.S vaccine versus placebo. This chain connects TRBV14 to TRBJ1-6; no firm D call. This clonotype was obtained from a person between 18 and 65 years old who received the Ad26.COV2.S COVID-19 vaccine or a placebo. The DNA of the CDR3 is TGTGCCAGCAGCCCGAAGCATTGGGCTTCACCCCTCCACTTT. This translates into CASSPKHWASPLHF.